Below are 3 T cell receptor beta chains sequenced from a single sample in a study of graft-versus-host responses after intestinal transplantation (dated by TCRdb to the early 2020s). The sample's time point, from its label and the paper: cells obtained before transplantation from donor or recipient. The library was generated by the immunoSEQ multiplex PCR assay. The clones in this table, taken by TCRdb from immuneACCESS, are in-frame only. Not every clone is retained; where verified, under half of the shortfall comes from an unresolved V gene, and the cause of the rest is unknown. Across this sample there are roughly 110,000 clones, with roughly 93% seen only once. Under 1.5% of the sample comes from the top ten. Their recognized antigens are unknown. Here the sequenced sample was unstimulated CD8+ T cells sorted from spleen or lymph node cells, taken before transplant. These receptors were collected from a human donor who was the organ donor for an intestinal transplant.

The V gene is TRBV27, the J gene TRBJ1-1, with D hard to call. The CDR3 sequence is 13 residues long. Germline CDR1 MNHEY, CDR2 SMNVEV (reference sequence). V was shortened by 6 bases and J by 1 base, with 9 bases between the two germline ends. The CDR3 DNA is TGTGCCAGCAGCCGCGTGTGGAACACTGAAGCTTTCTTT. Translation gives CASSRVWNTEAFF.

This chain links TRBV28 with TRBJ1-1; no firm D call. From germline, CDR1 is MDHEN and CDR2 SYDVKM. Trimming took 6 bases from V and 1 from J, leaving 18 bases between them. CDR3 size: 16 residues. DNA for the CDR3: TGTGCCAGCAGCCAAGAATCAAGACGAGGGAACACTGAAGCTTTCTTT. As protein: CASSQESRRGNTEAFF.

CDR3 sequence (DNA): TGTGCCAGCAGTATCACAGGGGGGGGCTACAATGAGCAGTTCTTC. Protein product: CASSITGGGYNEQFF. The chain combines TRBV28 with TRBJ2-1; D possibly corresponds to TRBD1 (8 bases). With 5 bases removed from V and 3 bases from J, the gap between germline ends came to 14 bases. Germline V gives CDR1 MDHEN, CDR2 SYDVKM. CDR3 size: 15 residues.